This TCR beta chain came from a study of blood T cell repertoires in COVID-19. About the study: Sites across the United States, Italy and Spain contributed samples from acute and convalescent COVID-19. Nucleic acid was either cDNA or gDNA, and it came from T cells, B-cell-depleted T cells, or PBMCs.

Germline V CDR1 and CDR2: SGHDN, FVKESK. The CDR3 is 16 amino acids. Trimming removed 4 bases from V and 3 bases from J; junction bases left unmatched: 9. Per the authors' pipeline: Nucleated cell counts were estimated from reference gene primer amplification. Here immunoSEQ multiplex PCR was the method, and the copy in TCRdb shows in-frame clones only, minus some. For V, J and clone size, that table is used; D and trimming come from the DNA. The sample has about 130,000 clones; around 83% are singletons. The material sequenced was peripheral blood. The chain links TRBV14 to TRBJ2-1; 7 bases map to TRBD1. The sequence derives from a man aged 55-75 years with acute or convalescent COVID-19. CDR3 sequence (DNA): TGTGCCAGCAGCCGAAATACGGGACAGAACTACAATGAGCAGTTCTTC. This translates into CASSRNTGQNYNEQFF.